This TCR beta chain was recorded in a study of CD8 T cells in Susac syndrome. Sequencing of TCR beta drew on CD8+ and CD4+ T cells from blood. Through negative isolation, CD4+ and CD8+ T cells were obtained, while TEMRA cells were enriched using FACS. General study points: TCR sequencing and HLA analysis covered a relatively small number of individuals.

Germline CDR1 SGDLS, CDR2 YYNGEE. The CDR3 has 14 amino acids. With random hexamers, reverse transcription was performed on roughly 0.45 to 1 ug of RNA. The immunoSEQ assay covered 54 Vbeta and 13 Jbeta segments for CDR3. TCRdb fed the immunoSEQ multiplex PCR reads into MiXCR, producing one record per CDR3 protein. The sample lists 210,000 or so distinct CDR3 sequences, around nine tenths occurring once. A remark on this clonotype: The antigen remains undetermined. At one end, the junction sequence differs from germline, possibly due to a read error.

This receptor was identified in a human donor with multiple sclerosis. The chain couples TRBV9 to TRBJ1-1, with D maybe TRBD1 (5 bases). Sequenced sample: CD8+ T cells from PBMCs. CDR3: CASSEDTLGTEVFF. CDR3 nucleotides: TGTGCCAGCAGCGAGGACACCCTAGGAACTGAAGTTTTCTTT.